These T cell receptor beta chains were read from a single sample in a study of T cell changes during pregnancy in multiple sclerosis. Clones were read by immunoSEQ multiplex PCR, and TCRdb kept only the in-frame ones, dropping some. Here the sample spans tens of thousands of clones, more than 75% being singletons. The material was peripheral blood, obtained in the third trimester of pregnancy. These receptor sequences come from a female donor with multiple sclerosis, enrolled in a pregnancy study. Both conserved end residues are part of each CDR3. D genes are given only for firm matches.

D gene | J gene | V gene | CDR3 DNA | CDR3 protein
- | TRBJ2-4 | TRBV6-5 | TGTGCCACCCAGAATACTTACAGGGAAGGAAACATTCAGTACTTC | CATQNTYREGNIQYF
- | TRBJ2-7 | TRBV5-1 | TGCGCCAGCAGCTTGATAGCGAGGAAGGTCTACGAGCAGTACTTC | CASSLIARKVYEQYF
TRBD2 | TRBJ2-5 | TRBV6-5 | TGTGCCAGCAGTTACCTCGGGCGGGGGGGTCAAGAGACCCAGTACTTC | CASSYLGRGGQETQYF
- | TRBJ1-2 | TRBV19 | TGTGCCAGTAGTATAGTGTCCCGAGGGCCGGGAGGCTACACCTTC | CASSIVSRGPGGYTF
- | TRBJ2-2 | TRBV11-2 | TGTGCCAGCAGCTTTTATACAGGCAACACCGGGGAGCTGTTTTTT | CASSFYTGNTGELFF
- | TRBJ2-7 | TRBV5-4 | TGTGCCAGCAGCTACTCCACCGAGCAGTACTTC | CASSYSTEQYF
TRBD2 | TRBJ2-3 | TRBV4-1 | TGCGCCAGCAGCCACGGACTAGCGGGGGGGGCGCACAGGAATACGCAGTATTTT | CASSHGLAGGAHRNTQYF
TRBD1 | TRBJ1-2 | TRBV4-2 | TGTGCCAGCAGCCAGCGGGACAGGGACTATGGCTACACCTTC | CASSQRDRDYGYTF
TRBD1 | TRBJ2-7 | TRBV28 | TGTGCCAGCAGTAGACAGGGACCTTACTACGAGCAGTACTTC | CASSRQGPYYEQYF
- | TRBJ2-5 | TRBV5-1 | TGCGCCAGCAGCTTGGCGGCCTCGGAGGGGACCCAGTACTTC | CASSLAASEGTQYF
- | TRBJ1-3 | TRBV11-3 | TGTGCCAGCAGCTGTTCCCTCGGCTCTGGAAACACCATATATTTT | CASSCSLGSGNTIYF
- | TRBJ1-5 | TRBV7-2 | TGTGCCAGCAGCCCCTCGGGAGGATTGCCAGGCAATCAGCCCCAGCATTTT | CASSPSGGLPGNQPQHF
TRBD2 | TRBJ2-7 | TRBV7-9 | TGTGCCAGCAGCTTAGGGGGGGGGTCCTACGAGCAGTACTTC | CASSLGGGSYEQYF